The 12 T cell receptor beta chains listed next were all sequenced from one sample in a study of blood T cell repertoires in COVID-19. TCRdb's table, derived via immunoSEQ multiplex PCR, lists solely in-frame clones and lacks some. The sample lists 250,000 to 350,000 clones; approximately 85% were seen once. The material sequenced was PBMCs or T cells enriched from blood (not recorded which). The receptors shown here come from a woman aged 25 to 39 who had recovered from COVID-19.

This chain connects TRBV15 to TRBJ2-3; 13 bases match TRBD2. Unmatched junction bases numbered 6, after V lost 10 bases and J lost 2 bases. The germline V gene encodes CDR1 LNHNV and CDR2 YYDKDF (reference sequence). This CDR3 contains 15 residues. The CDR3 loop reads CAIPGTSGTTDTQYF. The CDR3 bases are TGTGCCATCCCCGGGACTAGCGGGACCACAGATACGCAGTATTTT.

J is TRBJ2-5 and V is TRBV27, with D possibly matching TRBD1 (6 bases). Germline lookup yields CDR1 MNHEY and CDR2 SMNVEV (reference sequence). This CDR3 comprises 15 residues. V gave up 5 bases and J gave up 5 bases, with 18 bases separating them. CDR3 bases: TGTGCCAGCAGTCCATCTCAGGGGCTCGGGGAGACCCAGTACTTC. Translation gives CASSPSQGLGETQYF.

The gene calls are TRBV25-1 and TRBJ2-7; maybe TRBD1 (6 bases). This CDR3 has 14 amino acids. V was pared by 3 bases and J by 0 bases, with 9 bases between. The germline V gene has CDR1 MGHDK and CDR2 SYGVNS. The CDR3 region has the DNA TGTGCCAGCAGTGATCCAGGGGTCTCCTACGAGCAGTACTTC. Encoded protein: CASSDPGVSYEQYF.

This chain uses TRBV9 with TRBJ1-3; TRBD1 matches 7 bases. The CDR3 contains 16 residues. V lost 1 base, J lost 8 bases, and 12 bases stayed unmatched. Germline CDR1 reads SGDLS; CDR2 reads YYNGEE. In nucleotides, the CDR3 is TGTGCCAGCAGCGTATTCGGCGTCGGGCAGGGGGACACCATATATTTT. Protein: CASSVFGVGQGDTIYF.

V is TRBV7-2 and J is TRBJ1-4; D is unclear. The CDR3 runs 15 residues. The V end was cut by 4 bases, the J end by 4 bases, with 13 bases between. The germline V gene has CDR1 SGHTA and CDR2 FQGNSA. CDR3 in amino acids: CASSSTTGSNEKLFF. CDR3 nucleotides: TGTGCCAGCAGCTCCACTACGGGAAGTAATGAAAAACTGTTTTTT.

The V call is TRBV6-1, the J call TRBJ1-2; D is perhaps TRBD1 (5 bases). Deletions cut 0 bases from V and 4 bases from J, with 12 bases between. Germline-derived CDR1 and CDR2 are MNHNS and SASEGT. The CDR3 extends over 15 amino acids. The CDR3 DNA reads TGTGCCAGCAGTGAAGCCCAGGGCCAAAGCTATGGCTACACCTTC. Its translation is CASSEAQGQSYGYTF.

CDR3 amino acids: CASSEGLSGQETQYF. The DNA of the CDR3 is TGTGCCAGCAGCGAGGGCCTAAGCGGACAAGAGACCCAGTACTTC. The V call is TRBV9, the J call TRBJ2-5, with a weak D call TRBD2 (5 bases). This CDR3 comprises 15 residues. Trimming took off 3 bases at V and 2 bases at J, with 14 bases between the two ends. CDR1 and CDR2 (germline): SGDLS, YYNGEE.

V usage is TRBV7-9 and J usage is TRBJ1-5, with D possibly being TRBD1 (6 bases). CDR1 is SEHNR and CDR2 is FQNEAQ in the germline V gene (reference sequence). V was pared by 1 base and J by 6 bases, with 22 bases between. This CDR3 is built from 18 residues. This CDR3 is CASSLGGGSGGAGQPQHF. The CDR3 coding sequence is TGTGCCAGCAGCTTAGGTGGTGGTTCGGGGGGCGCAGGTCAGCCCCAGCATTTT.

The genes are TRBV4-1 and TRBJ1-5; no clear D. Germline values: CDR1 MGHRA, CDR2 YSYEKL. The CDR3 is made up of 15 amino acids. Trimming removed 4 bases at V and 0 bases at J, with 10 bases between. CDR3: CASSLGKSSNQPQHF. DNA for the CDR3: TGCGCCAGCAGCCTCGGGAAGAGTAGCAATCAGCCCCAGCATTTT.

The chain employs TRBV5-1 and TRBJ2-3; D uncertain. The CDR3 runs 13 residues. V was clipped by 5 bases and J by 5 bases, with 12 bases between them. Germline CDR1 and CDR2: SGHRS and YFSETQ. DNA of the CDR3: TGCGCCAGCAGTACGGAGTTTGTAGATACGCAGTATTTT. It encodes CASSTEFVDTQYF.

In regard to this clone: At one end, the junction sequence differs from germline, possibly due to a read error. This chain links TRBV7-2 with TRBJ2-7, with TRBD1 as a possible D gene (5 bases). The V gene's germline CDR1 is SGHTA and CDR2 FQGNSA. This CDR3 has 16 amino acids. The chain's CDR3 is CASSLVSTESSSEQYF. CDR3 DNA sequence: TGTGCCAGCAGCTTAGTATCGACAGAATCCTCCTCCGAGCAGTACTTC.

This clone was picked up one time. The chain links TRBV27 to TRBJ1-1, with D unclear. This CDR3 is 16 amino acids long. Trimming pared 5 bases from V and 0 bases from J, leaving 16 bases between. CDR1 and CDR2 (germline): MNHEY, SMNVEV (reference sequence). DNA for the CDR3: TGTGCCAGCAGTCCGGCGGGTGCACGGATGAACACTGAAGCTTTCTTT. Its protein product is CASSPAGARMNTEAFF.